These 12 T cell receptor beta chains originate from one sample sequenced in a study of vaccination effects on CD4 cells after COVID-19. No antigen has been identified for these receptors. At the end of 10 days of culture, CD4+ T cells were isolated. The person had a PCR-confirmed SARS-CoV-2 infection during March to December 2020. Everyone in the study got two shots of either the BNT162b2 or mRNA-1273 vaccine. Sequenced by immunoSEQ multiplex PCR; TCRdb stores in-frame clones only, minus some. The data show some 40,000 clones, over 60% seen once. This sample comprised CD4+ T cells from PBMCs cultured without peptide, obtained after COVID-19 vaccination. All receptors come from a human donor who had a prior SARS-CoV-2 infection.

V is TRBV3-1 (or the pseudogene TRBV3-2) and J is TRBJ2-2; D gene unclear. This CDR3 spans 15 amino acids. V lost 3 bases and J 5 bases, leaving 13 bases between the germline ends. Per germline, CDR1 LGHDT and CDR2 YNNKEL (reference sequence). DNA for the CDR3: TGTGCCAGCAGCCAGTGGGAAACGAGAACCGGGGAGCTGTTTTTT. Encoded protein: CASSQWETRTGELFF.

The rearrangement links TRBV11-3 to TRBJ1-3, with TRBD1 matching 7 bases. In germline, CDR1 is SGHNT, CDR2 YENEEA. Trimming cost V 9 bases and J 8 bases; bases outside gene matches: 25. The CDR3 sequence is 18 residues long. In nucleotides, the CDR3 is TGTGCCAGACCTCTGAGAGACAGGGAAAATTCCCGTGCGCACACCATATATTTT. Translation gives CARPLRDRENSRAHTIYF.

This clone appeared a few times. The chain links TRBV2 to TRBJ1-3, with TRBD1 matching 7 bases. Germline-derived CDR1 and CDR2 are SNHLY and FYNNEI. V was clipped by 6 bases and J by 0 bases; unmatched bases: 8. The length of the CDR3 is 16 residues. The CDR3 loop is CASRARTGISGNTIYF. In nucleotides, the CDR3 is TGTGCCAGCAGAGCCAGGACAGGCATCTCTGGAAACACCATATATTTT.

This clone appeared a single time. The gene calls are TRBV5-1 and TRBJ1-5, with 7 bases that match TRBD1. Germline V lookup: CDR1 SGHRS, CDR2 YFSETQ. The J segment lost 4 bases and the V segment lost 0 bases, leaving 4 bases of the junction unmatched. The CDR3 sequence is 15 residues long. CDR3 sequence: CASSLGQGGNQPQHF. CDR3 nucleotide sequence: TGCGCCAGCAGCTTGGGGCAGGGGGGGAATCAGCCCCAGCATTTT.

This chain joins TRBV15 and TRBJ2-5; TRBD2 might be the D (5 bases). Germline CDR1 and CDR2: LNHNV and YYDKDF (reference sequence). This CDR3 spans 16 amino acids. V lost 0 bases and J lost 5, with 16 bases in between. CDR3 sequence (DNA): TGTGCCACCAGCAGAGATCGGATGGGGTCGGGGGAGACCCAGTACTTC. Translated, it gives CATSRDRMGSGETQYF.

The gene calls are TRBV21-1 and TRBJ2-7; the table assigns TRBD2, which was not confirmed against the DNA. TRBV21-1 is listed as a pseudogene. The CDR3 is made up of 18 amino acids. The CDR3 spells CASSKVHPFSGDLYEQYF. The CDR3 region has the DNA TGTGCCAGCAGCAAGGTACATCCCTTTAGCGGGGACCTCTACGAGCAGTACTTC.

J is TRBJ2-5 and V is TRBV5-4; 8 bases map to TRBD1. V lost 3 bases, J lost 4 bases, and 11 bases stayed unmatched. Looked up from germline, CDR1 is SGHNT and CDR2 is YYREEE (reference sequence). The CDR3 covers 16 residues. CDR3 protein: CASSSSGGQGGETQYF. The CDR3 coding sequence is TGTGCCAGCAGCTCCTCTGGTGGACAGGGTGGAGAGACCCAGTACTTC.

The rearrangement uses TRBV5-1 and TRBJ2-5; D ambiguous. V dropped 0 bases and J dropped 1 base, with 10 bases sitting between them. Germline lookup yields CDR1 SGHRS and CDR2 YFSETQ. This CDR3 comprises 15 residues. The CDR3 nucleotides read TGCGCCAGCAGCTTGGCTTTTCCAGGCCAAGAGACCCAGTACTTC. This encodes CASSLAFPGQETQYF.

CDR3 bases: TGTGCCAGCAGCCTACGACGGCCTAGCACAGATACGCAGTATTTT. Its protein is CASSLRRPSTDTQYF. The V gene is TRBV5-8, the J gene TRBJ2-3, with no clear D. CDR1 is SGHTS and CDR2 is YDEGEE in the germline V gene. V was shortened by 4 bases and J by 0 bases, with 12 bases between the two germline ends. CDR3 length equals 15 residues.

This clone was found once. The chain uses TRBV30 and TRBJ2-7, with a possible D match to TRBD2 (5 bases). Germline CDR1 reads GTSNPN; CDR2 reads SVGIG (reference sequence). This CDR3 is built from 12 residues. V lost 4 bases and J 2 bases, leaving 9 bases between the germline ends. This chain's CDR3 is CAWTSSPYEQYF. For the CDR3, the DNA is TGTGCCTGGACATCTAGCCCCTACGAGCAGTACTTC.

This clone has a single count. V is TRBV6-2 or TRBV6-3 and J is TRBJ2-7; TRBD2 might be the D (5 bases). V lost 6 bases and J 2 bases, leaving 20 bases between the germline ends. The CDR3 runs to 16 residues. Per germline, CDR1 MNHEY and CDR2 SVGEGT. The CDR3 bases are TGTGCCAGCAGCCTCGTCAGCGGTTCTGCGACCTACGAGCAGTACTTC. It yields the protein CASSLVSGSATYEQYF.

The chain uses TRBV2 and TRBJ2-5; tentatively, D is TRBD2 (5 bases). Trimming removed 2 bases from V and 1 base from J, with 17 bases in between. There are 17 residues in the CDR3. Germline lookup yields CDR1 SNHLY and CDR2 FYNNEI. The CDR3 region is CASSETRGKGPQETQYF. CDR3 bases: TGTGCCAGCAGTGAAACCCGAGGGAAAGGGCCCCAAGAGACCCAGTACTTC. The full variable domain, its missing parts supplied by reference TRBV2 and TRBJ2-5, is EPEVTQTPSHQVTQMGQEVILRCVPISNHLYFYWYRQILGQKVEFLVSFYNNEISEKSEIFDDQFSVERPDGSNFTLKIRSTKLEDSAMYFCASSETRGKGPQETQYFGPGTRLLVL.